Following are 14 T cell receptor beta chains from one sample sequenced in a study of radiotherapy plus CTLA-4 blockade in lung cancer. Profiling relied on immunoSEQ multiplex PCR, and the TCRdb table lists in-frame clones only, not all of them. There are 26,000 or so clones in the sample; around 80% occur only once, and 7% to 9.5% lies in the top ten. This material consisted of peripheral blood, taken from a patient treated with radiotherapy plus ipilimumab. These receptors were obtained from a human donor with non-small cell lung cancer who had stable disease on radiotherapy plus ipilimumab.

The chain is built from TRBV4-2 and TRBJ1-6; TRBD1 matches 8 bases. This CDR3 has 17 residues. Germline values: CDR1 LGHNA, CDR2 YNFKEQ. V trimming: 1 base; J trimming: 2 bases; junction bases outside the gene matches: 4. The chain's CDR3 is CASSQVNRGTYNSPLHF. The CDR3 DNA follows: TGTGCCAGCAGCCAAGTTAACAGGGGGACCTATAATTCACCCCTCCACTTT.

The rearrangement links TRBV5-8 to TRBJ2-1; perhaps D is TRBD1 or TRBD2 (5 bases each). The CDR3 covers 15 residues. The germline V gene encodes CDR1 SGHTS and CDR2 YDEGEE. V was trimmed by 0 bases and J by 10 bases, leaving 17 bases between them. CDR3 coding DNA: TGTGCCAGCAGCTTGGTGACGGGGCTCCTTGGCGAGCAGTTCTTC. Its protein product is CASSLVTGLLGEQFF. The full variable domain, rest sourced from reference TRBV5-8 and TRBJ2-1, is EAGVTQSPTHLIKTRGQQATLRCSPISGHTSVYWYQQALGLGLQFLLWYDEGEERNRGNFPPRFSGRQFPNYSSELNVNALELEDSALYLCASSLVTGLLGEQFFGPGTRLTVL.

The table lists this clone with a few counts. The genes are TRBV27 and TRBJ1-6, with D possibly TRBD1 on 6 matching bases. The CDR3 length is 18 residues. The V gene lost 2 bases and the J gene lost 0 bases, with 14 bases spanning the gap. Germline V gives CDR1 MNHEY, CDR2 SMNVEV (reference sequence). The CDR3 DNA is TGTGCCAGCAGTTTAGTAGGGGGAGGGAGCTCCTATAATTCACCCCTCCACTTT. Encoded protein: CASSLVGGGSSYNSPLHF.

This clone was found a few times. The chain carries TRBV5-6 and TRBJ1-5; 7 bases match TRBD1. The germline V gene has CDR1 SGHDT and CDR2 YYEEEE. The V and J ends lost 4 bases and 6 bases, in that order; junction bases with no gene match: 7. The CDR3 sequence is 14 residues long. The CDR3 loop reads CASSETGNRQPQHF. Here the CDR3 DNA reads TGTGCCAGCAGCGAGACAGGGAATCGTCAGCCCCAGCATTTT.

This clone appeared a single time. The rearrangement joins TRBV5-4 to TRBJ1-1, with 10 bases fitting TRBD1. This CDR3 is 16 amino acids long. Germline V gene data show CDR1 as SGHNT and CDR2 as YYREEE (reference sequence). The V and J ends lost 3 bases and 1 base, in that order; junction bases with no gene match: 6. The chain's CDR3 is CASSSGQGVRNTEAFF. CDR3 nucleotide sequence: TGTGCCAGCAGCTCAGGACAGGGGGTACGGAACACTGAAGCTTTCTTT.

The chain carries TRBV28 and TRBJ1-5; D remains unclear. The germline V gene has CDR1 MDHEN and CDR2 SYDVKM. The V end was cut by 6 bases, the J end by 11 bases, with 11 bases between. The CDR3 runs to 11 residues. In DNA form, the CDR3 reads TGTGCCAGCAGGACAATCACGGCCCAGCATTTT. This sequence encodes CASRTITAQHF.

V and J are TRBV5-1 and TRBJ1-2, with D perhaps matching TRBD1 (6 bases). The germline gives CDR1 SGHRS, CDR2 YFSETQ. The CDR3 sequence is 16 residues long. V lost 0 bases and J lost 4, with 16 bases in between. The CDR3 coding sequence is TGCGCCAGCAGCTTGGGGAGAACAGGGAGCGGCTATGGCTACACCTTC. This gives the protein CASSLGRTGSGYGYTF.

CDR3: CASSLGDTGELFF. The CDR3 region has the DNA TGTGCCAGCAGCCTAGGGGATACCGGGGAGCTGTTTTTT. The chain is built from TRBV7-8 and TRBJ2-2; weak D call: TRBD1 (5 bases). This CDR3 spans 13 amino acids. Germline-derived CDR1 and CDR2 are SGHVS and FQNEAQ. The ends were cut back, 5 bases at V and 5 bases at J, with 9 bases in the middle.

This chain joins TRBV5-1 and TRBJ1-2, with D unclear. This CDR3 is built from 15 residues. Germline lookup yields CDR1 SGHRS and CDR2 YFSETQ. With 4 bases removed from V and 8 bases from J, the gap between germline ends came to 21 bases. The CDR3 reads CASSLRIDGGGGYTF. Written as DNA, the CDR3 is TGCGCCAGCAGCCTCCGAATAGACGGAGGCGGGGGCTACACCTTC.

The J gene is TRBJ2-6, the V gene TRBV4-3, with 10 bases that match TRBD1. V dropped 2 bases and J dropped 2; count of bases not matched to a gene: 6. Germline V gives CDR1 LGHNA, CDR2 YSLEER. The CDR3 extends over 18 amino acids. CDR3 in amino acids: CASSQYGDRGTGANVLTF. The CDR3 nucleotides read TGCGCCAGCAGCCAATATGGGGACAGGGGCACTGGGGCCAACGTCCTGACTTTC.

J is TRBJ1-2 and V is TRBV19; the D gene is possibly TRBD1 (5 bases). V lost 9 bases to trimming and J lost 5 bases, with 16 bases between them. This CDR3 comprises 13 residues. CDR1 and CDR2 from the germline V gene are LNHDA and SQIVND (reference sequence). In DNA form, the CDR3 reads TGTGCCAGCGGATCCGGGACTGATTATGGCTACACCTTC. This sequence encodes CASGSGTDYGYTF.

The genes are TRBV7-2 and TRBJ2-1; either TRBD1 or TRBD2 may supply D (5 bases each). V lost 5 bases to trimming and J lost 8 bases, with 13 bases between them. The CDR3 is 13 amino acids. CDR1 is SGHTA and CDR2 is FQGNSA in the germline V gene. For the CDR3, the DNA is TGTGCCAGCAGCCCGGGGCCTGGGGATGAGCAGTTCTTC. Protein sequence: CASSPGPGDEQFF.

This chain links TRBV14 with TRBJ1-6; tentatively, D is TRBD1 (6 bases). The germline V and J ends were trimmed by 4 bases and 7 bases, with 11 bases remaining between them. Germline V gives CDR1 SGHDN, CDR2 FVKESK. The length of the CDR3 is 14 residues. The CDR3 protein is CASSLGGANSPLHF. CDR3 DNA sequence: TGTGCCAGCAGCCTGGGGGGGGCGAATTCACCCCTCCACTTT.

The chain combines TRBV5-4 with TRBJ2-6, with D unresolved. Germline V gene sequence: CDR1 SGHNT, CDR2 YYREEE (reference sequence). The CDR3 runs 14 residues. V gave up 3 bases and J gave up 1 base, with 5 bases separating them. CDR3 loop: CASSSQSGANVLTF. CDR3 bases: TGTGCCAGCAGCTCGCAGTCTGGGGCCAACGTCCTGACTTTC.